This is a list of T cell receptor beta chains from one sample in a study of T cell repertoires in ileal Crohn's disease. Clones were read by immunoSEQ multiplex PCR, and TCRdb kept only the in-frame ones, dropping some. Found here are about 15,000 clones, 65% to 85% of them singletons; the top ten hold around 4.1%. Sequencing input: ileal tissue. The receptor source for this set is an adult with Crohn's disease. CDR3s include the opening cysteine and the closing phenylalanine or tryptophan.

J gene	V gene	CDR3 length	CDR3 protein
TRBJ2-5	TRBV9	17	CASSVATSGGPGETQYF
TRBJ2-3	TRBV5-4	16	CASAFSGASSTDTQYF
TRBJ2-5	TRBV19	16	CASSIGRGSLLETQYF
TRBJ1-4	TRBV5-5	13	CASSLAVNEKLFF
TRBJ2-1	TRBV4-1	13	CASSQMGVNEQFF
TRBJ2-1	TRBV19	14	CASSTNRVANEQFF
TRBJ2-5	TRBV20-1	11	CSVPTGETQYF
TRBJ1-2	TRBV20-1	11	CSARELYGYTF
TRBJ1-1	TRBV7-2	13	CASSYDSYTEAFF
TRBJ1-5	TRBV7-8	17	CASSLVALGGRSDPQHF
TRBJ1-2	TRBV7-3	12	CASSLGGDGYTF
TRBJ2-7	TRBV18	14	CASSRGSLGYEQYF
TRBJ2-7	TRBV19	15	CASSSRQGPTYEQYF
TRBJ1-6	TRBV7-8	16	CASTQRTLGAYSPLHF
TRBJ2-7	TRBV29-1	13	CSVVGRGGAEQYF
TRBJ1-4	TRBV29-1	13	CSVQRGLGEKLFF
TRBJ2-5	TRBV5-1	16	CASSPGTSGVGETQYF
TRBJ2-2	TRBV5-1	17	CASSLRAGGTNTGELFF
TRBJ2-5	TRBV6-1	11	CASSDPLPLDF
TRBJ2-2	TRBV29-1	14	CSVGLGGNTGELFF
TRBJ2-3	TRBV28	14	CASSQTGQTDTQYF
TRBJ1-4	TRBV19	12	CASRRGLEKLFF
TRBJ1-2	TRBV28	15	CASSLARQGHGGYTF
TRBJ2-2	TRBV2	13	CASSEWSTGELFF
TRBJ2-5	TRBV7-7	15	CASSPSWGGQETQYF
TRBJ1-6	TRBV6-1	13	CASNWDFNSPLHF
TRBJ2-7	TRBV7-9	16	CASSFVDRGSSYEQYF
TRBJ2-1	TRBV7-3	15	CASSLTPGTNNEQFF
TRBJ2-7	TRBV11-1	15	CASSLNPDRAYEQYF
TRBJ2-7	TRBV13	16	CASSFGLAGVNYEQYF
TRBJ2-3	TRBV6-1	15	CASWAGGLGTDTQYF
TRBJ1-1	TRBV9	13	CASSVTGETEAFF
TRBJ2-7	TRBV10-1	11	CASGTSYEQYF
TRBJ1-4	TRBV30	15	CAWSGRTRGGLELFF
TRBJ1-2	TRBV7-2	15	CASSLAKTGYSGYTF
TRBJ2-4	TRBV30	16	CAWSPPGALAKNIQYF
TRBJ1-2	TRBV2	15	CASILSGAGGTPYTF
TRBJ2-7	TRBV21-1	16	CASSKVTQGRSYEQYF
TRBJ1-1	TRBV11-2	15	CASSFSDGPNTEAFF
TRBJ2-7	TRBV7-8	14	CASTLLTGVYEQYF
TRBJ2-3	TRBV19	18	CASSTSKGRFRGTDTQYF
TRBJ1-4	TRBV6-1	14	CASSVGEESEKLFF
TRBJ2-1	TRBV9	15	CASSVGGRTYNEQFF